This T cell receptor beta chain was profiled in a study of shared clonotypes between healthy human individuals. Study results and caveats: Generation probability values for non-shared clonotypes were lower than those for clonotypes shared by all four donors. Clonotype sharing levels among donors were expected to vary with sequencing depth.

V was pared by 0 bases and J by 1 base, with 6 bases between. Germline CDR1 GTSNPN, CDR2 SVGIG (reference sequence). This CDR3 contains 13 residues. This clone was observed a few times. The antigen is not known. Using immunoSEQ multiplex PCR, the repertoire was profiled, and TCRdb retains in-frame clones only, with some absent. The sample lists about 990,000 clones, 78% occurring once. Donors, healthy HIV-negative adults, lacked recent acute infections or vaccinations. The chain links TRBV30 to TRBJ1-1; no firm D call. Sequenced material: memory CD4+ T cells from PBMCs. Regarding subset: CD45RA-negative fraction. This TCR derives from a man aged 18 to 29 in good health. Some clones in this sample may be carry-over from other donors' samples. The CDR3: CAWSVQTNTEAFF. The CDR3 DNA reads TGTGCCTGGAGTGTACAGACGAACACTGAAGCTTTCTTT.